A single sample gave rise to the 20 T cell receptor beta chains below, sequenced in a study of T cells in Graves' hyperthyroidism and ophthalmopathy. The CDR3 regions of TCR beta were amplified from RNA transcripts. HTBI primers drove first-round RT-PCR of the TCR CDR3. MiXCR, run by TCRdb on the multiplex PCR reads, gives a single entry per CDR3 protein. This table holds around 700,000 distinct CDR3 sequences, around a sixth found once. Specimen: blood. The source of these receptors is a woman between 50 and 59 years old with Graves' hyperthyroidism that later progressed to Graves' ophthalmopathy.

This clonotype has a count of ten or more. The chain recombines TRBV2 with TRBJ1-1; 9 bases align to TRBD1. J lost 11 bases, V lost 3 bases, and 7 bases had no gene match. The germline V gene encodes CDR1 SNHLY and CDR2 FYNNEI. This CDR3 contains 13 residues. The CDR3 DNA reads TGTGCCAGCAGTGAGGAAAACAGGGGGCACGCTTTCTTT. Translating gives CASSEENRGHAFF.

V gene TRBV12-3 or TRBV12-4 combines with J gene TRBJ1-6; D remains ambiguous. This CDR3 comprises 14 residues. The V end was cut by 6 bases, the J end by 3 bases, with 9 bases between. The DNA for the CDR3 is TGTGCCAGCAGCTCCGAGTACTATAATTCACCCCTCCACTTT. It yields the protein CASSSEYYNSPLHF.

This clonotype was found a few times. The genes are TRBV7-8 and TRBJ2-1; no definite D call. V lost 0 bases to trimming and J lost 0 bases, with 12 bases between them. This CDR3 spans 17 amino acids. CDR1 is SGHVS and CDR2 is FQNEAQ in the germline V gene. CDR3 nucleotides: TGTGCCAGCAGCTTAGCGCAAGGGATGAGCTCCTACAATGAGCAGTTCTTC. Its protein product is CASSLAQGMSSYNEQFF.

This clonotype was recorded many times. V gene TRBV18 combines with J gene TRBJ1-1, with D possibly TRBD1 on 5 matching bases. This CDR3 has 19 amino acids. V gave up 3 bases and J gave up 4 bases, with 27 bases separating them. Germline V lookup: CDR1 KGHSH, CDR2 LQKENI. The CDR3 nucleotides read TGTGCCAGCTCACCCTCACTGGGTGGAGGGACCTTCGCTACCACTGAAGCTTTCTTT. As protein: CASSPSLGGGTFATTEAFF.

This clonotype was counted ten times or more. The genes are TRBV2 and TRBJ1-1; D gene uncertain. The ends were cut back, 7 bases at V and 6 bases at J, with 12 bases in the middle. Germline lookup yields CDR1 SNHLY and CDR2 FYNNEI. The CDR3 totals 12 residues. CDR3 in DNA: TGTGCCAGCAAGGGAGGAAGGTCTGAAGCTTTCTTT. This sequence encodes CASKGGRSEAFF.

As regards this clonotype: A much larger clone sits a single nucleotide away, making a read error possible. This chain uses TRBV20-1 with TRBJ2-7; no clear D gene. Germline V gene lookup returns CDR1 DFQATT and CDR2 SNEGSKA (reference sequence). CDR3 length: 13 residues. Trimming took 6 bases from V and 1 from J, leaving 13 bases between them. DNA for the CDR3: TGCAGTGCGCCAGGACGGAAATCCTACGAGCAGTACTTC. Translation: CSAPGRKSYEQYF.

Only a few counts were recorded for this clonotype. The chain has TRBV18 and TRBJ2-4; 8 bases match TRBD2. The CDR3 runs to 13 residues. From germline, CDR1 is KGHSH and CDR2 LQKENI. V dropped 8 bases and J dropped 9; count of bases not matched to a gene: 9. CDR3 nucleotides: TGTGCCAGCAGTTTCGGGGGGGCCGGCATTCAGTACTTC. Translated, it gives CASSFGGAGIQYF.

There are many counts of this clonotype. This chain uses TRBV27 with TRBJ1-2, with D possibly TRBD1 on 5 matching bases. V was clipped by 5 bases and J by 7 bases, with 23 bases between them. The CDR3 runs 16 residues. The V gene's germline CDR1 is MNHEY and CDR2 SMNVEV (reference sequence). The CDR3 protein is CASSPRRGSQGGGYTF. The CDR3 nucleotides are TGTGCCAGCAGTCCACGGCGGGGGAGCCAAGGTGGTGGCTACACCTTC.

This clonotype showed up many times. The genes are TRBV18 and TRBJ2-3; 7 bases line up with TRBD2. The germline V gene has CDR1 KGHSH and CDR2 LQKENI. This CDR3 has 12 amino acids. V trimming: 6 bases; J trimming: 5 bases; junction bases outside the gene matches: 2. The CDR3 nucleotides are TGTGCCAGCTCCTGGGAGGGAGATACGCAGTATTTT. Translated, it gives CASSWEGDTQYF. Complete variable domain (other parts from reference TRBV18 and TRBJ2-3): NAGVMQNPRHLVRRRGQEARLRCSPMKGHSHVYWYRQLPEEGLKFMVYLQKENIIDESGMPKERFSAEFPKEGPSILRIQQVVRGDSAAYFCASSWEGDTQYFGPGTRLTVL.

The V gene is TRBV20-1, the J gene TRBJ1-5; 11 nucleotides agree with TRBD1. Germline trimming cut 0 bases from V and 6 bases from J; bases unmatched to any gene: 4. The CDR3 covers 15 residues. Germline CDR1 and CDR2: DFQATT and SNEGSKA (reference sequence). CDR3 sequence: CSARDRTGGGQPQHF. DNA for the CDR3: TGCAGTGCTAGAGACCGGACAGGGGGCGGTCAGCCCCAGCATTTT.

The chain employs TRBV27 and TRBJ2-2, with D possibly being TRBD1 or TRBD2 (5 bases each). Trimming removed 3 bases at V and 4 bases at J, with 12 bases between. Germline-derived CDR1 and CDR2 are MNHEY and SMNVEV (reference sequence). The CDR3 runs to 15 residues. For the CDR3, the DNA is TGTGCCAGCAGTTTCGGACCAGGGACCACCGGGGAGCTGTTTTTT. Its translation is CASSFGPGTTGELFF.

This clonotype occurred many times. The chain joins TRBV30 to TRBJ1-5; D ambiguous. The CDR3 consists of 15 residues. Germline CDR1 reads GTSNPN; CDR2 reads SVGIG (reference sequence). Trimming took 0 bases from V and 7 from J, leaving 16 bases between them. The CDR3 DNA follows: TGTGCCTGGAGTGTCTCTCCCTTACTCGAGCAGCCCCAGCATTTT. This codes for CAWSVSPLLEQPQHF. Combining the CDR3 with reference TRBV30 and TRBJ1-5 gives the whole variable domain SQTIHQWPATLVQPVGSPLSLECTVEGTSNPNLYWYRQAAGRGLQLLFYSVGIGQISSEVPQNLSASRPQDRQFILSSKKLLLSDSGFYLCAWSVSPLLEQPQHFGDGTRLSIL.

Concerning this clonotype itself: With a much larger clone just one base away, this may be a read error. V gene TRBV9 combines with J gene TRBJ1-2; TRBD1 matches at 10 bases. Germline V gene sequence: CDR1 SGDLS, CDR2 YYNGEE. Trimming cost V 3 bases and J 4 bases; bases outside gene matches: 15. The CDR3 is made up of 18 amino acids. The CDR3 reads CASSAPSGQGTIRYGYTF. The CDR3 DNA follows: TGTGCCAGCAGCGCCCCATCGGGACAGGGGACTATCCGCTATGGCTACACCTTC.

This clonotype was counted ten times or more. This chain connects TRBV3-1 to TRBJ1-2, with D unresolved. Trimming took off 2 bases at V and 4 bases at J, with 11 bases between the two ends. Germline CDR1 reads LGHDT; CDR2 reads YNNKEL (reference sequence). The CDR3 consists of 14 residues. Written as DNA, the CDR3 is TGTGCCAGCAGCCAACCGGGCCGGGCCTATGGCTACACCTTC. Residues: CASSQPGRAYGYTF.

This clonotype was observed many times. The J gene is TRBJ2-1, the V gene TRBV3-1; 7 positions agree with TRBD2. Trimming cost V 6 bases and J 5 bases; bases outside gene matches: 7. This CDR3 region has 14 residues. Germline-derived CDR1 and CDR2 are LGHDT and YNNKEL (reference sequence). CDR3 coding DNA: TGTGCCAGCAGACCAAGCGGGGCCCACAATGAGCAGTTCTTC. This codes for CASRPSGAHNEQFF.

This clonotype was counted at least ten times. This chain connects TRBV20-1 to TRBJ2-5; 12 bases agree with TRBD1. The V segment lost 2 bases and the J segment 4 bases; nucleotides outside the gene matches: 5. The germline V gene has CDR1 DFQATT and CDR2 SNEGSKA (reference sequence). The CDR3 runs to 15 residues. The CDR3 DNA reads TGCAGTGCTAGAACCGGGACAGGGGGCGGAGAGACCCAGTACTTC. This codes for CSARTGTGGGETQYF.

This clonotype was recorded a few times. The chain has TRBV5-8 and TRBJ2-7, with 8 bases that match TRBD1. V lost 9 bases to trimming and J lost 2 bases; unmatched junction nucleotides: 10. This CDR3 has 14 residues. Germline V gene sequence: CDR1 SGHTS, CDR2 YDEGEE. CDR3 sequence: CATPRTGRPYEQYF. CDR3 in DNA: TGTGCCACCCCTCGGACAGGGCGGCCCTACGAGCAGTACTTC. Drawing the rest from reference TRBV5-8 and TRBJ2-7, the complete variable domain is EAGVTQSPTHLIKTRGQQATLRCSPISGHTSVYWYQQALGLGLQFLLWYDEGEERNRGNFPPRFSGRQFPNYSSELNVNALELEDSALYLCATPRTGRPYEQYFGPGTRLTVT.

At least ten counts were recorded for this clonotype. The rearrangement uses TRBV20-1 and TRBJ2-1; TRBD2 matches at 14 bases. Germline CDR1 and CDR2: DFQATT and SNEGSKA (reference sequence). Unmatched junction bases numbered 12, after V lost 6 bases and J lost 8 bases. This CDR3 is built from 16 residues. CDR3 bases: TGCAGTGCCTGGACTAGCGGGGGGAGCGCAACTTATGAGCAGTTCTTC. Its protein product is CSAWTSGGSATYEQFF.

The V and J genes are TRBV24-1 and TRBJ2-7, with 9 bases lining up with TRBD1. Germline trimming cut 3 bases from V and 0 bases from J; bases unmatched to any gene: 2. Germline V CDR1 and CDR2: KGHDR, SFDVKD. The CDR3 spans 15 residues. The CDR3 loop is CATSDGTGLSYEQYF. In nucleotides, the CDR3 is TGTGCCACCAGTGATGGGACAGGGCTCTCCTACGAGCAGTACTTC.

CDR3 nucleotides: TGCAGTGTCACGGAGGCCTTCTCTGGAAACACCATATATTTT. Residues: CSVTEAFSGNTIYF. The chain employs TRBV20-1 and TRBJ1-3; D is unclear. The CDR3 contains 14 residues. CDR1 and CDR2 from the germline V gene are DFQATT and SNEGSKA (reference sequence). V was trimmed by 7 bases and J by 0 bases, leaving 13 bases between them.